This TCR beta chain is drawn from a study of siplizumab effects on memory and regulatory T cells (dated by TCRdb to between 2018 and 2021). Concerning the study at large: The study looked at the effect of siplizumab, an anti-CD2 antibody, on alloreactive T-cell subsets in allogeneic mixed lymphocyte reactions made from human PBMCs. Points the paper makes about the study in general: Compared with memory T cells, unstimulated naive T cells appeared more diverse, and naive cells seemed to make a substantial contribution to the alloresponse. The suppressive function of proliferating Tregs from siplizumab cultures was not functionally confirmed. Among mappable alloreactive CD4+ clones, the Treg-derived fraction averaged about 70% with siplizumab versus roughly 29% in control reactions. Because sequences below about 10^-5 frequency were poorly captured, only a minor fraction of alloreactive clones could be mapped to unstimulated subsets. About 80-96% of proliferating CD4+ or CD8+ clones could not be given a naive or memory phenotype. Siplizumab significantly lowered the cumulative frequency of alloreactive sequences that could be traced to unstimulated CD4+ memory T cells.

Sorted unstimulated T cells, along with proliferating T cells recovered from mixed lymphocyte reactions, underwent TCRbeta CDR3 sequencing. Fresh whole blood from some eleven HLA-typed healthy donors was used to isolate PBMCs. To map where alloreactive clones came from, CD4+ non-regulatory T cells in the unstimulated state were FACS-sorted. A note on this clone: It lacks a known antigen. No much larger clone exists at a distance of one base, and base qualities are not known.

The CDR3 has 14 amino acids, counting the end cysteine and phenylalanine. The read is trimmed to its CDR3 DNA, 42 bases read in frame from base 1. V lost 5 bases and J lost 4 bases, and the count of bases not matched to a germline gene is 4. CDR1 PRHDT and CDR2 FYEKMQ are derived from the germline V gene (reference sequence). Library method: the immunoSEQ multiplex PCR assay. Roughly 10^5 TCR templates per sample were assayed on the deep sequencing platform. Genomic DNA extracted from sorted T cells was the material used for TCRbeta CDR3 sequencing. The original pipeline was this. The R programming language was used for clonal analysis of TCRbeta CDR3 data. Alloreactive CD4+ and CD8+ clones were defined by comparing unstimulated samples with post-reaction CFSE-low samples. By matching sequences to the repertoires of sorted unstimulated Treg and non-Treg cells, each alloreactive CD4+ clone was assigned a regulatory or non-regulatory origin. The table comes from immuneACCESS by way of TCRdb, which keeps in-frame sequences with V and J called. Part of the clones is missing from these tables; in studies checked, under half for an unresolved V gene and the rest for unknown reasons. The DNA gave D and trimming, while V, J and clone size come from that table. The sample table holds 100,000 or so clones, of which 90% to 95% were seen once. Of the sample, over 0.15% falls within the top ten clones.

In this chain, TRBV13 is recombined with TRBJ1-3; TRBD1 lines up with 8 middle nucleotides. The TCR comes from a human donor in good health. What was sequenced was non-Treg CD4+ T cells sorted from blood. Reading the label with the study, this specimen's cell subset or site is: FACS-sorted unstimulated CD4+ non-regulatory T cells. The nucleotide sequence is TGTGCCAGCAGCGCCAGGGGGCAAGGAAACACCATATATTTT. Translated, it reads CASSARGQGNTIYF.